These 5 T cell receptor beta chains came from one sample sequenced in a study of T-cell memory formation after mild COVID-19 (dated by TCRdb to 2020 to 2022). Libraries were built with 5' RACE. Instrument on record: Illumina NovaSeq 6000. TCRdb passed the public sequencing reads through fastp at Q25 and MiXCR, retaining productive beta sequences. Every distinct CDR3 protein forms one entry, paired with its most common genes and DNA. In all, the sample holds 500,000 to 600,000 distinct CDR3 sequences, and more than 15% of those were seen once. The ten top clones hold approximately 12% of the sample. The sample comprised PBMCs or a T cell subset sorted from them (not recorded which). The receptor set was obtained from an adult woman who had mild COVID-19 (a few samples of this study predate the infection). The sample titles of this study are shuffled in the database, so cell type and time point are left out; the donor was told from shared clones.

With regard to this clonotype: Relative to the germline gene, one junction end is altered; a read error may explain this. The J gene is TRBJ2-1, the V gene TRBV29-1; D may match TRBD1 or TRBD2 (5 bases each). The CDR3 is 14 residues long. From germline, CDR1 is SQVTM and CDR2 ANQGSEA. The chain's CDR3 is CSAAPLGTYNDQFF. Here the CDR3 DNA reads TGCAGCGCCGCCCCCCTCGGGACCTACAATGATCAGTTCTTC.

The chain carries TRBV6-5 and TRBJ1-6, with TRBD1 identical over 8 bases. The V gene end was trimmed by 6 bases and the J gene end by 8 bases; junction bases not matched to a gene: 9. Germline V lookup: CDR1 MNHEY, CDR2 SVGAGI. There are 15 residues in the CDR3. The CDR3 sequence: CASRWTGPGDSPLHF. In nucleotides, the CDR3 is TGTGCCAGCAGATGGACAGGGCCCGGGGATTCACCCCTCCACTTT.

There are a few counts of this clonotype. The chain combines TRBV30 with TRBJ2-1, with D possibly matching TRBD2 (5 bases). V was cut by 0 bases and J by 0 bases, with 12 bases left in between. CDR3 length: 16 residues. Germline values: CDR1 GTSNPN, CDR2 SVGIG (reference sequence). The CDR3 protein is CAWSVGARSSYNEQFF. DNA for the CDR3: TGTGCCTGGAGTGTGGGAGCGCGGAGCTCCTACAATGAGCAGTTCTTC. The whole variable domain, filled in from reference TRBV30 and TRBJ2-1, reads SQTIHQWPATLVQPVGSPLSLECTVEGTSNPNLYWYRQAAGRGLQLLFYSVGIGQISSEVPQNLSASRPQDRQFILSSKKLLLSDSGFYLCAWSVGARSSYNEQFFGPGTRLTVL.

This clonotype was observed a few times. V usage is TRBV7-9 and J usage is TRBJ2-7; 9 bases align to TRBD1. Germline V gene lookup returns CDR1 SEHNR and CDR2 FQNEAQ (reference sequence). With 4 bases clipped from V and 2 bases from J, the junction kept 15 bases outside the gene matches. The CDR3 has 18 amino acids. CDR3 bases: TGTGCCAGCAGCTCGCGGAATCCGGGACAGGGTGAACCCTACGAGCAGTACTTC. Translating gives CASSSRNPGQGEPYEQYF.

The chain has TRBV5-1 and TRBJ2-1, with 11 bases fitting TRBD2. The J segment lost 3 bases and the V segment lost 4 bases, leaving 6 bases of the junction unmatched. This CDR3 contains 16 residues. Germline lookup yields CDR1 SGHRS and CDR2 YFSETQ. The DNA of the CDR3 is TGCGCCAGCAGCGCAGATCTAGCGGGGGGCTACAATGAGCAGTTCTTC. Translation: CASSADLAGGYNEQFF.